A single sample gave rise to the 3 T cell receptor beta chains below, sequenced in a study of radiotherapy plus CTLA-4 blockade in lung cancer. The protocol was immunoSEQ multiplex PCR, while the TCRdb copy is restricted to in-frame clones and leaves out a portion. The sample yields about 90,000 clones, approximately 83% seen once. Here the sequenced sample was peripheral blood, taken from a patient treated with radiotherapy plus ipilimumab. Every receptor here comes from a human donor with non-small cell lung cancer that progressed on radiotherapy plus ipilimumab.

The chain is built from TRBV9 and TRBJ2-3, with a weak D call TRBD1 (6 bases). Germline assignment: CDR1 SGDLS and CDR2 YYNGEE. There are 16 residues in the CDR3. Trimming removed 0 bases at V and 1 base at J, with 12 bases between. The CDR3 region has the DNA TGTGCCAGCAGCGTAGGAACAAAGGGGGGCACAGATACGCAGTATTTT. It is translated as CASSVGTKGGTDTQYF.

The gene calls are TRBV29-1 and TRBJ1-3; TRBD1 is a possible D gene (6 bases). Germline CDR1 and CDR2: SQVTM and ANQGSEA. Trimming took off 0 bases at V and 5 bases at J, with 8 bases between the two ends. CDR3 size: 13 residues. This CDR3 is CSVEEQGRNTIYF. The DNA of the CDR3 is TGCAGCGTTGAAGAACAGGGACGAAACACCATATATTTT.

There are a few counts of this clone. The chain employs TRBV19 and TRBJ1-2, with D possibly TRBD1 on 6 matching bases. The CDR3 has 15 amino acids. The V end was cut by 6 bases, the J end by 1 base, with 15 bases between. Germline V CDR1 and CDR2: LNHDA, SQIVND (reference sequence). The CDR3 reads CASRGPGQNNYGYTF. The CDR3 DNA sequence: TGTGCCAGTAGGGGCCCGGGACAAAATAACTATGGCTACACCTTC.